This TCR beta chain derives from a study of T-cell memory formation after mild COVID-19. TCRdb processed the 5' RACE reads anew with MiXCR; each CDR3 protein has one entry. This table holds approximately 230,000 distinct CDR3 sequences, 16% found once. This clonotype has only a few counts. Its antigen remains unknown. This CDR3 region has 16 residues. Germline V gives CDR1 KGHDR, CDR2 SFDVKD. V was clipped by 3 bases and J by 8 bases; unmatched bases: 11. Regarding the study as a whole: While clones contracting from day 15 to 85 were balanced between CD4 and CD8, later expanders leaned CD4+.

The material sequenced was PBMCs or a T cell subset sorted from them (not recorded which). The rearrangement joins TRBV24-1 to TRBJ2-1, with 8 nucleotides matching TRBD2. This TCR was sampled from a young man who had mild COVID-19 (a few samples of this study predate the infection). Cell type and time point are not known. CDR3 DNA sequence: TGTGCCACCAGTGATACGACCGGGACTAGGGTCGATGAGCAGTTCTTC. Protein product: CATSDTTGTRVDEQFF.